This TCR beta chain was profiled in a study of T cell responses to AZD1222 COVID-19 vaccine. Study conclusions and caveats: CD4 TCRs associated with vaccination spanned spike, dominating at 160-218 and 743-854. Clonal diversity was possibly underestimated; the donors were predominantly white British and more often female. Nearly half of unique spike-specific TCRs reportedly avoided B.1.351 and B.1.1.7 mutated regions.

This CDR3 comprises 13 residues. Trimming took off 4 bases at V and 2 bases at J, with 7 bases between the two ends. CDR1 SGHRS and CDR2 YFSETQ come from the germline V gene. Comment on this clone: The antigen is not known.

Produced via immunoSEQ multiplex PCR; TCRdb's table is partial and in-frame only. The sample contains 150,000 to 200,000 clones, 90% to 95% of which appear only once. Here the sequenced sample was peripheral blood, taken on day 0 of MenACWY control vaccination. This sequence joins TRBV5-1 and TRBJ1-5, with D unresolved. This clonotype originated in an adult in good health. CDR3 sequence reads: CASSPEGNQPQHF. The CDR3 DNA reads TGCGCCAGCAGCCCCGAGGGCAATCAGCCCCAGCATTTT.